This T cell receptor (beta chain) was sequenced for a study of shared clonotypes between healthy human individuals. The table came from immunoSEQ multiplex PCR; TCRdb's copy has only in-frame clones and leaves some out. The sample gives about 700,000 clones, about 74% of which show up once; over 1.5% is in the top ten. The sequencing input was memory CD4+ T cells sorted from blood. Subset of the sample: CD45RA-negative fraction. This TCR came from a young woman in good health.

The CDR3 nucleotides are TGCGCCAGCAGCTTCGGGGGAGGCACCGGGGAGCTGTTTTTT. Its protein product is CASSFGGGTGELFF. The genes are TRBV5-1 and TRBJ2-2; weak D call: TRBD2 (6 bases). V was clipped by 2 bases and J by 4 bases, with 9 bases between them. This CDR3 contains 14 residues. CDR1 SGHRS and CDR2 YFSETQ come from the germline V gene.